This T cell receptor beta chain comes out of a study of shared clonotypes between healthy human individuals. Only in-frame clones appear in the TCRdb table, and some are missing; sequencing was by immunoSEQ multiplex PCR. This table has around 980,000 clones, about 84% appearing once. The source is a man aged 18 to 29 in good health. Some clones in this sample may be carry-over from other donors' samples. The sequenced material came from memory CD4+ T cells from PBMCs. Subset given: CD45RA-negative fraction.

In DNA, the CDR3 is TGTGCCTGGGGATTAGACTGGAGCACCGGGGAGCTGTTTTTT. Translating gives CAWGLDWSTGELFF. V is TRBV30 and J is TRBJ2-2; no firm D call. Trimming took off 5 bases at V and 4 bases at J, with 14 bases between the two ends. The germline V gene encodes CDR1 GTSNPN and CDR2 SVGIG (reference sequence). This CDR3 spans 14 amino acids.